The clone carrying this TCR beta chain was observed many times. Its antigen remains unknown. The sample originates from a study of T cells in Graves' hyperthyroidism and ophthalmopathy. V shed 6 bases and J shed 4 bases, with 18 bases lying between them. CDR1 is DFQATT and CDR2 is SNEGSKA in the germline V gene (reference sequence). The length of the CDR3 is 14 residues. Findings and limits, study-wide: Stable hyperthyroidism was separated from ophthalmopathy by a model based on 13 V-J features. Blood also contained most expanded thyroid clonotypes above 0.001.

The investigators amplified TCR beta CDR3 regions from RNA transcripts. The TCR CDR3 first-round RT-PCR relied on the HTBI primer set. Each CDR3 protein gets one entry after TCRdb re-called the multiplex PCR reads with MiXCR. Altogether some 600,000 distinct CDR3 sequences are present, about 14% being singletons, with the ten largest covering almost 6%. The material sequenced was blood. This chain uses TRBV20-1 with TRBJ1-2; perhaps TRBD1 as D (5 bases). The TCR was taken from a woman in her thirties with Graves' hyperthyroidism that later progressed to Graves' ophthalmopathy. CDR3 in DNA: TGCAGTGCGGGGGGTCTTGGACTTTTCTATGGCTACACCTTC. Amino acid sequence: CSAGGLGLFYGYTF.